Listed below are T cell receptor beta chains from one sample, sequenced in a study of T cell repertoires in cytomegalovirus infection. TCRdb processed the reads anew with MiXCR; each CDR3 protein has one entry. The sample has a few hundred thousand distinct CDR3 sequences; approximately 40% are singletons. Their specific antigens are unknown. The sample was cultured PBMCs, taken from culture after CMV antigen stimulation. The receptors derive from a human donor in good health (CMV status not recorded). Some clones in this sample may be carry-over from other donors' samples. Both conserved end residues are part of each CDR3. Each record gives: J gene, D gene, V gene, CDR3 length, clone size, CDR3 DNA, CDR3 protein. The D gene is left open where the match is weak. Rows give clone size only sometimes, using once, few, many, or a class for an expanded clone.

>TRBJ1-1|-|TRBV29-1|10|-
TGCAGCGTTGAAGGGTCTGAAGCTTTCTTT
CSVEGSEAFF
>TRBJ2-3|-|TRBV5-1|15|many
TGCGCCAGCAGCTTGGCCTCTGGGGGCCCCAATACGCAGTATTTT
CASSLASGGPNTQYF
>TRBJ1-1|-|TRBV20-1|17|-
TGCAGTGCGATCAGCATGGAGGGTAGCCCACGGAACACTGAAGCTTTCTTT
CSAISMEGSPRNTEAFF
>TRBJ1-5|TRBD1|TRBV6-1|14|few
TGTGCCAGCAGTGGACAGGGATCGGGTCAGCCCCAGCATTTT
CASSGQGSGQPQHF
>TRBJ2-1|-|TRBV4-1|15|-
TGCGCCAGCAAGCCGGCGGTAAGCTCCTACAATGAGCAGTTCTTC
CASKPAVSSYNEQFF
>TRBJ2-1|-|TRBV4-1|15|-
TGCGCCAGCAGCCCGAGTGATGGCTCCTACAATGAGCAGTTCTTC
CASSPSDGSYNEQFF
>TRBJ2-2|TRBD2|TRBV6-2/TRBV6-3|18|-
TGTGCCAGCATCCCAACTAGCGGGATATCCTCGAACACCGGGGAGCTGTTTTTT
CASIPTSGISSNTGELFF
>TRBJ2-5|-|TRBV28|17|-
TGTGCCAGCCTAGCCGCAAGGGGGATAAACTATAAAGAGACCCAGTACTTC
CASLAARGINYKETQYF
>TRBJ2-7|TRBD2|TRBV4-3|16|-
TGCGCCAGCAGCCAAGCGGCCAGCGGGAGGCTATACGAGCAGTACTTC
CASSQAASGRLYEQYF
>TRBJ2-1|TRBD2|TRBV20-1|15|-
TGCAGTGCTAGAGAGGAGACTAGCGGGAGCCGTGAGCAGTTCTTC
CSAREETSGSREQFF
>TRBJ1-5|-|TRBV7-2|14|many
TGTGCCAGCAGCTTGGGTTGGGTGGGTCAGCCCCAGCATTTT
CASSLGWVGQPQHF
>TRBJ2-5|-|TRBV7-2|15|many
TGTGCCAGCAGCTTAGAACGTGGGGCCTTCAGGACCCAGTACTTC
CASSLERGAFRTQYF
>TRBJ2-3|-|TRBV20-1|13|-
TGCAGTGCTAGTCGGGTTGGCACAGATACGCAGTATTTT
CSASRVGTDTQYF
>TRBJ1-6|-|TRBV7-2|13|few
TGTGCCAGCAGCTTTTTCATTCAGTCACCCCTCCACTTT
CASSFFIQSPLHF
>TRBJ2-5|-|TRBV7-2|13|many
TGTGCCAGCAGGCGGACAAATGGAGAGACCCAGTACTTC
CASRRTNGETQYF
>TRBJ2-7|-|TRBV7-2|15|-
TGTGCCAGCAGCCCCCCGGGCGGGGGCCCATACGAGCAGTACTTC
CASSPPGGGPYEQYF
>TRBJ2-1|TRBD2|TRBV11-3|16|few
TGTGCCAGCAGCTTGGGGCGGGGGACCCAAGACAATGAGCAGTTCTTC
CASSLGRGTQDNEQFF
>TRBJ2-3|-|TRBV7-2|15|few
TGTGCCAGCAGCCTGATCCGGGGACACACAGATACGCAGTATTTT
CASSLIRGHTDTQYF
>TRBJ2-6|-|TRBV7-9|15|few
TGTGCCAGCAGCCACCAGGGTTTCGGGGCCAACGTCCTGACTTTC
CASSHQGFGANVLTF
>TRBJ2-3|-|TRBV7-2|15|few
TGTGCCAGCAGCTCAGAGGTTAGCGGTACAGATACGCAGTATTTT
CASSSEVSGTDTQYF
>TRBJ2-2|TRBD1|TRBV12-3/TRBV12-4|17|few
TGTGCCAGCAGTCGAGGGCCTCGGACAGGGGACACCGGGGAGCTGTTTTTT
CASSRGPRTGDTGELFF
>TRBJ1-5|-|TRBV6-8|17|-
TGTGCCAGCAGCCCCGGGACCACTTACTCTAGCAATCAGCCCCAGCATTTT
CASSPGTTYSSNQPQHF
>TRBJ1-4|TRBD1|TRBV12-3/TRBV12-4|17|-
TGTGCCAGCAGTCCTAACAGGGGAAGGGACCTTAATGAAAAACTGTTTTTT
CASSPNRGRDLNEKLFF
>TRBJ2-1|TRBD1|TRBV7-2|15|-
TGTGCCAGCAGCCAGGGGGTTTGGGTGACGAATGAGCAGTTCTTC
CASSQGVWVTNEQFF
>TRBJ1-2|TRBD1|TRBV7-6|13|-
TGTGCCAGCAGCGAAAGGGGGACAGATGGCTACACCTTC
CASSERGTDGYTF
>TRBJ2-1|TRBD1|TRBV2|10|few
TGTGCCAGCAGGGGACAGAGAAAGTTCTTC
CASRGQRKFF
>TRBJ1-5|-|TRBV18|15|-
TGTGCCAGCTCTCTGACACTTGATAGCAATCAGCCCCAGCATTTT
CASSLTLDSNQPQHF
>TRBJ2-5|-|TRBV20-1|11|-
TGCAGTGCTAGAACTTTCGAGACCCAGTACTTC
CSARTFETQYF
>TRBJ2-3|-|TRBV20-1|12|-
TGCAGTGCTAGCTCTGGAGGAGGTACGCAGTATTTT
CSASSGGGTQYF
>TRBJ1-4|-|TRBV12-3/TRBV12-4|11|many
TGTGCCAGCAGCTTGGGTGAAAAACTGTTTTTT
CASSLGEKLFF
>TRBJ2-7|-|TRBV2|10|few
TGTGCCAGCAGCTATACAGAGCAGTACTTC
CASSYTEQYF
>TRBJ1-3|-|TRBV7-9|16|-
TGTGCCAGCAGCCCGCGGTCGGGGGGCAGCCGAAACACCATATATTTT
CASSPRSGGSRNTIYF
>TRBJ1-2|TRBD1|TRBV10-3|12|-
TGTGCCGCTAGCCGGGACAGCTATGGCTACACCTTC
CAASRDSYGYTF
>TRBJ1-4|-|TRBV10-3|14|-
TGTGCCATCAGTGAGTCGAGAGGGGATGAAAAACTGTTTTTT
CAISESRGDEKLFF
>TRBJ2-1|-|TRBV4-1|16|-
TGCGCCAGCAGCCATGGGGGGAACAAAGCGCGCGTTGAGCAGTTCTTC
CASSHGGNKARVEQFF
>TRBJ2-2|TRBD2|TRBV7-8|16|few
TGTGCCAGCAGCCTCCCCAGCGGGGTAGTCACCGGGGAGCTGTTTTTT
CASSLPSGVVTGELFF
>TRBJ1-1|TRBD1|TRBV7-4|14|-
TGTGCCAGCTTCAGGGAGGGGGCATGGACTGAAGCTTTCTTT
CASFREGAWTEAFF
>TRBJ2-3|-|TRBV7-2|13|few
TGTGCCAGCAGCTTCGGGGATACAGATACGCAGTATTTT
CASSFGDTDTQYF
>TRBJ2-7|TRBD1|TRBV28|14|-
TGTGCCAGCAGTCTTCTCGACAGGGGGAGGGAGCAGTACTTC
CASSLLDRGREQYF
>TRBJ1-1|-|TRBV6-1|14|few
TGTGCCAGCAGTGATGCCTTCCTGAACACTGAAGCTTTCTTT
CASSDAFLNTEAFF
>TRBJ2-7|-|TRBV6-1|15|-
TGTGCCAGCGCAAGGGGACATATTAGCTCCTACGAGCAGTACTTC
CASARGHISSYEQYF
>TRBJ1-1|-|TRBV28|13|few
TGTGCCAGCAGTTCCTCGACAGATCCTCGGGCTTTCTTT
CASSSSTDPRAFF
>TRBJ2-3|TRBD2|TRBV6-1|15|-
TGTGCCAGCAGTGAAACGCGGGGGAGCACAGATACGCAGTATTTT
CASSETRGSTDTQYF
>TRBJ2-1|-|TRBV24-1|16|-
TGTGCCACCAGTGATTCGGGGCCGGGGGAATACAATGAGCAGTTCTTC
CATSDSGPGEYNEQFF
>TRBJ2-1|-|TRBV10-3|13|-
TGTGCCATCAGTGAGTCTTCGTCGTATGAGCAGTTCTTC
CAISESSSYEQFF
>TRBJ1-1|-|TRBV7-2|13|-
TGTGCCAGCAGCTTAGCGCTTGTGACTGAAGCTTTCTTT
CASSLALVTEAFF
>TRBJ2-5|-|TRBV6-2/TRBV6-3|14|-
TGTGCCAGCAGTTACAGGGGAGAACAAGAGACCCAGTACTTC
CASSYRGEQETQYF
>TRBJ2-3|-|TRBV20-1|12|few
TGCAGCGGGACTCCTAGCACAGATACGCAGTATTTT
CSGTPSTDTQYF
>TRBJ2-1|TRBD2|TRBV2|15|-
TGTGCCAGCAGTTATGAGGGACTAGTCTCCAATGAGCAGTTCTTC
CASSYEGLVSNEQFF
>TRBJ2-3|-|TRBV7-9|15|few
TGTGCCAGCACCACCTACGCAGGGGCGGTCGATACGCAGTATTTT
CASTTYAGAVDTQYF